This T cell receptor (beta chain) was obtained from a study of vaccination and CD4 T cells after COVID-19. Scientists ran DNA taken from cultured CD4+ T cells through the Oncomine TCR Beta short-read assay for sequencing. TCRdb recomputed calls from the PCR reads with MiXCR, one row per CDR3 protein. The sample contains around 6,800 distinct CDR3 sequences, roughly 29% of which appear only once. This CDR3 comprises 14 residues. Germline loops: CDR1 SGHTA, CDR2 FQGNSA. The ends were cut back, 0 bases at V and 10 bases at J, with 14 bases in the middle. There are a few counts of this clonotype. Its antigen remains unidentified. Treatment denoted: roughly ten-day PBMC culture with coronavirus spike peptide pools or control peptides (ViraFEST assay). Those CD4+ T cells from the unexposed donor predate the COVID-19 pandemic (2011-2018). With peptide pools, ViraFEST first expanded antigen-specific T cells and afterwards sequenced their TCRs. PBMCs were cultured at fewer than 2.5 million per well with around 10 IU/ml IL-2 and about 10 ug/ml peptide pools.

Sequencing input: CD4+ T cells from blood, cultured in vitro. This chain uses TRBV7-2 with TRBJ2-3; D is tentatively TRBD1 or TRBD2 (5 bases each). The sequence derives from a human donor in good health. CDR3: CASSLASGAGAQYF. The CDR3 bases are TGTGCCAGCAGCTTAGCGAGTGGGGCGGGTGCGCAGTATTTT. The whole variable domain, filled in from reference TRBV7-2 and TRBJ2-3, reads GAGVSQSPSNKVTEKGKDVELRCDPISGHTALYWYRQSLGQGLEFLIYFQGNSAPDKSGLPSDRFSAERTGGSVSTLTIQRTQQEDSAVYLCASSLASGAGAQYFGPGTRLTVL.